What follows are 31 T cell receptor beta chains derived from one specimen sequenced in a study of T-cell reconstitution after alpha-beta-depleted transplantation in children. As it was prepared, the TCRbeta library received unique molecular identifiers. TCRdb re-called the PCR reads through MiXCR, storing one row per CDR3 protein. This repertoire shows 300,000 to 400,000 distinct CDR3 sequences, around 25% found once; its top ten account for approximately 9.9%. The material sequenced was PBMCs, mostly from graft donor cells, taken 180 days after TCRalphabeta/CD19-depleted stem cell transplant. These receptor sequences come from a male patient younger than 18 who had a stem cell transplant for acute lymphoblastic leukemia, so the T cells may come from the graft donor.

V usage is TRBV2 and J usage is TRBJ1-1; TRBD1 matches at 8 bases. The CDR3 covers 12 residues. Germline V gene data show CDR1 as SNHLY and CDR2 as FYNNEI. Losses at the gene ends were 4 bases for V and 7 bases for J; bases not matched to a gene: 2. Here the CDR3 reads CASSGGQVEAFF. The CDR3 DNA reads as TGTGCCAGCAGTGGGGGACAGGTTGAAGCTTTCTTT.

This clonotype has just a few counts. The chain carries TRBV5-1 and TRBJ2-4, with D maybe TRBD2 (6 bases). V lost 4 bases to trimming and J lost 0 bases, with 20 bases between them. Germline-derived CDR1 and CDR2 are SGHRS and YFSETQ. The CDR3 covers 18 residues. CDR3 amino acids: CASSRRDRLKGAKNIQYF. Written as DNA, the CDR3 is TGCGCCAGCAGCCGGCGGGACCGCTTAAAGGGAGCCAAAAACATTCAGTACTTC.

A note on this clonotype: This is likely a read error, given that the CDR3 carries no conserved phenylalanine or tryptophan at its end. The V and J genes are TRBV7-2 and TRBJ2-7; 8 nucleotides align to TRBD2. The V gene end was trimmed by 5 bases and the J gene end by 3 bases; junction bases not matched to a gene: 3. Germline-derived CDR1 and CDR2 are SGHTA and FQGNSA. The length of the CDR3 is 13 residues. The CDR3 spells CASSRSGVYEQYL. The CDR3 nucleotides are TGTGCCAGCAGCCGTAGCGGGGTCTACGAGCAGTACCTC.

This clonotype has only a few counts. V and J are TRBV18 and TRBJ2-4; 8 bases match TRBD1. Per germline, CDR1 KGHSH and CDR2 LQKENI. J lost 0 bases, V lost 3 bases, and 4 bases had no gene match. The CDR3 loop spans 16 amino acids. CDR3 sequence reads: CASSPQQGVAKNIQYF. The DNA of the CDR3 is TGTGCCAGCTCACCTCAACAGGGGGTAGCCAAAAACATTCAGTACTTC.

This clonotype showed up just a few times. CDR3 sequence (DNA): TGTGCCAGCAGCCGCAGCACAACCTATGGCTACACCTTC. It yields the protein CASSRSTTYGYTF. The rearrangement links TRBV12-3 or TRBV12-4 to TRBJ1-2; D is undetermined. The CDR3 covers 13 residues. Trimming took off 6 bases at V and 4 bases at J, with 12 bases between the two ends.

The chain employs TRBV20-1 and TRBJ2-3, with 7 bases matching TRBD1. V was clipped by 6 bases and J by 2 bases; unmatched bases: 11. The CDR3 runs to 15 residues. The germline CDR1 and CDR2 sequences are DFQATT and SNEGSKA (reference sequence). This CDR3 reads CSAKSGQAHTDTQYF. In DNA, the CDR3 is TGCAGTGCAAAATCCGGACAGGCGCACACAGATACGCAGTATTTT.

This clonotype occurred a few times. The chain couples TRBV5-5 to TRBJ1-6, with 9 bases lining up with TRBD1. V lost 7 bases, J lost 7 bases, and 15 bases stayed unmatched. The CDR3 contains 17 residues. The V gene's germline CDR1 is SGHKS and CDR2 YYEKEE (reference sequence). Here the CDR3 reads CASPRRRTGAKNSPLHF. In DNA form, the CDR3 reads TGTGCCAGCCCCCGGCGTCGGACAGGGGCGAAAAATTCACCCCTCCACTTT.

J is TRBJ2-7 and V is TRBV29-1, with 13 nucleotides matching TRBD2. The CDR3 sequence is 16 residues long. Trimming at V came to 8 bases and at J to 4 bases, leaving 14 bases not matched to a gene. Germline V CDR1 and CDR2: SQVTM, ANQGSEA. CDR3 in DNA: TGCAGCCATGGGACTAGCGGGGAGGAGCCCCTGTACGAGCAGTACTTC. It encodes CSHGTSGEEPLYEQYF.

The genes are TRBV20-1 and TRBJ1-4, with a weak D call TRBD1 (6 bases). There are 16 residues in the CDR3. Germline-derived CDR1 and CDR2 are DFQATT and SNEGSKA (reference sequence). With 4 bases removed from V and 3 bases from J, the gap between germline ends came to 18 bases. The CDR3 reads CSAMRGALGANEKLFF. CDR3 nucleotide sequence: TGCAGTGCTATGAGGGGGGCGCTTGGGGCTAATGAAAAACTGTTTTTT.

The rearrangement uses TRBV14 and TRBJ2-1; TRBD2 is a possible D gene (5 bases). CDR1 and CDR2 from the germline V gene are SGHDN and FVKESK. Deletions cut 1 base from V and 5 bases from J, with 18 bases between. The CDR3 contains 17 residues. The CDR3 bases are TGTGCCAGCAGCCAAGGAGTCGCGGGTTATGCTAACAATGAGCAGTTCTTC. This encodes CASSQGVAGYANNEQFF.

The rearrangement joins TRBV12-3 or TRBV12-4 to TRBJ1-4; 9 nucleotides match TRBD1. The CDR3 totals 15 residues. The V and J ends lost 6 bases and 7 bases, in that order; junction bases with no gene match: 9. Here the CDR3 reads CASSADRGWGEKLFF. In nucleotides, the CDR3 is TGTGCCAGCAGCGCGGACAGGGGATGGGGTGAAAAACTGTTTTTT.

This clonotype was detected a few times. The rearrangement links TRBV29-1 to TRBJ2-1, with D perhaps matching TRBD1 (6 bases). From germline, CDR1 is SQVTM and CDR2 ANQGSEA. CDR3 length equals 10 residues. The DNA of the CDR3 is TGCGGGACAAACTACAATGAGCAGTTCTTC. Its protein product is CGTNYNEQFF.

The sample holds a few counts of this clonotype. The rearrangement joins TRBV5-6 to TRBJ2-1; D gene uncertain. V lost 2 bases and J 4 bases, leaving 19 bases between the germline ends. The CDR3 length is 17 residues. CDR1 is SGHDT and CDR2 is YYEEEE in the germline V gene. CDR3 nucleotides: TGTGCCAGCAGCTTTCGGGTTATAAACGTCGTATACAATGAGCAGTTCTTC. It specifies CASSFRVINVVYNEQFF.

This rearrangement joins TRBV29-1 to TRBJ2-4; tentatively, D is TRBD1 or TRBD2 (6 bases each). The CDR3 is 15 residues long. Per germline, CDR1 SQVTM and CDR2 ANQGSEA. Trimming stripped 7 bases from V and 0 bases from J, with 16 bases between. In DNA form, the CDR3 reads TGCAGCGCCCCCACAGGGACTCTAGCCAAAAACATTCAGTACTTC. Protein sequence: CSAPTGTLAKNIQYF.

The chain couples TRBV18 to TRBJ2-5; D may be TRBD1 (6 bases). The V end lost 3 bases, the J end lost 3 bases, and 14 bases lay between the germline ends. The CDR3 sequence is 15 residues long. Germline values: CDR1 KGHSH, CDR2 LQKENI. The CDR3 is CASSPWTAVEETQYF. CDR3 nucleotides: TGTGCCAGCTCACCTTGGACAGCCGTCGAAGAGACCCAGTACTTC.

The rearrangement joins TRBV4-1 to TRBJ1-5; unclear D gene. Trimming cost V 3 bases and J 2 bases, with 8 bases left between them. Germline loops: CDR1 MGHRA, CDR2 YSYEKL. The CDR3 totals 14 residues. CDR3 DNA sequence: TGCGCCAGCAGCCACGGCATTGGCAATCAGCCCCAGCATTTT. Protein: CASSHGIGNQPQHF.

This clonotype was seen more than once but under ten times. The chain joins TRBV27 to TRBJ1-5; D call uncertain. Germline assignment: CDR1 MNHEY and CDR2 SMNVEV (reference sequence). CDR3 length: 13 residues. V lost 5 bases and J lost 3, with 8 bases in between. For the CDR3, the DNA is TGTGCCAGCAGTATTGTTGCCAATCAGCCCCAGCATTTT. Translated, it gives CASSIVANQPQHF.

The rearrangement joins TRBV7-9 to TRBJ2-7; D is ambiguous. Trimming shortened V by 7 bases and J by 2 bases, and 12 bases separated the two germline ends. In germline, CDR1 is SEHNR, CDR2 FQNEAQ (reference sequence). There are 13 residues in the CDR3. CDR3 DNA sequence: TGTGCCAGCAACAACAGTCCCGCCTACGAGCAGTACTTC. Protein product: CASNNSPAYEQYF.

This clonotype was picked up a small number of times. The chain couples TRBV7-9 to TRBJ1-1; 10 positions agree with TRBD1. CDR3 size: 15 residues. Trimming removed 3 bases from V and 3 bases from J; junction bases left unmatched: 4. The germline gives CDR1 SEHNR, CDR2 FQNEAQ (reference sequence). CDR3 region: CASSLTGGAYTEAFF. As DNA, the CDR3 is TGTGCCAGCAGCTTGACAGGGGGCGCCTACACTGAAGCTTTCTTT.

This clonotype appeared a single time. The CDR3 region has the DNA TGTGCCAGCAGTGAAGCACCCACACTAGCGGGAGCGTCAGATACGCAGTATTTT. Translation gives CASSEAPTLAGASDTQYF. V is TRBV6-1 and J is TRBJ2-3, with 11 bases matching TRBD2. Germline V gives CDR1 MNHNS, CDR2 SASEGT. Trimming removed 0 bases from V and 4 bases from J; junction bases left unmatched: 9. The CDR3 is 18 residues long.

This clonotype has just one count. The gene calls are TRBV5-6 and TRBJ2-7; D is uncertain. This CDR3 spans 14 amino acids. The V end was cut by 4 bases, the J end by 8 bases, with 19 bases between. Germline CDR1 SGHDT, CDR2 YYEEEE. CDR3 in amino acids: CASSRFGLPLKQYF. The CDR3 bases are TGTGCCAGCAGCCGGTTCGGTCTCCCCCTGAAGCAGTACTTC.

This clonotype has just a few counts. Compared with germline, one end of the junction differs, possibly owing to a read error. The rearrangement joins TRBV5-1 to TRBJ1-2; D is unclear. The CDR3 consists of 13 residues. Germline CDR1 is SGHRS and CDR2 is YFSETQ. CDR3 protein: CASSLDGGYGYTF. The CDR3 DNA sequence: TGCGCCAGCAGTTTGGACGGCGGCTATGGCTACACCTTC.

The rearrangement links TRBV5-4 to TRBJ2-2; D unresolved. The V gene's germline CDR1 is SGHNT and CDR2 YYREEE (reference sequence). V was pared by 2 bases and J by 6 bases, with 8 bases between. This CDR3 contains 13 residues. The CDR3 sequence is CASSLWGSGELFF. CDR3 DNA sequence: TGTGCCAGCAGCTTATGGGGATCCGGGGAGCTGTTTTTT.

V is TRBV7-9 and J is TRBJ2-1; D possibly matches TRBD1 or TRBD2 (6 bases each). Per the germline V gene, CDR1 is SEHNR and CDR2 is FQNEAQ (reference sequence). This CDR3 has 15 residues. V lost 1 base, J lost 4 bases, and 11 bases lay in between. The CDR3 here is CASSLDGGQYNEQFF. Written as DNA, the CDR3 is TGTGCCAGCAGCTTAGATGGGGGGCAGTACAATGAGCAGTTCTTC.

Many counts were recorded for this clonotype. J is TRBJ2-1 and V is TRBV10-2; no clear D. The germline V gene encodes CDR1 WSHSY and CDR2 SAAADI. V gave up 0 bases and J gave up 6 bases, with 6 bases separating them. This CDR3 spans 13 amino acids. Written as DNA, the CDR3 is TGCGCCAGCAGTGAGTCCTTGGGCAATGAGCAGTTCTTC. Translated: CASSESLGNEQFF.

The rearrangement links TRBV7-3 to TRBJ2-2; D is undetermined. The CDR3 runs to 15 residues. Trimming pared 1 base from V and 0 bases from J, leaving 6 bases between. Germline V CDR1 and CDR2: SGHTA, FQGTGA. CDR3 DNA sequence: TGTGCCAGCAGCTTAAACGGAGCGAACACCGGGGAGCTGTTTTTT. It encodes CASSLNGANTGELFF. Variable domain in full (rest from reference TRBV7-3 and TRBJ2-2): GAGVSQTPSNKVTEKGKYVELRCDPISGHTALYWYRQSLGQGPEFLIYFQGTGAADDSGLPNDRFFAVRPEGSVSTLKIQRTERGDSAVYLCASSLNGANTGELFFGEGSRLTVL.

In this sample, this clonotype turned up a few times. The chain couples TRBV10-3 to TRBJ2-7; 15 positions match TRBD2. Germline trimming cut 0 bases from V and 12 bases from J; bases unmatched to any gene: 6. Germline V gene lookup returns CDR1 ENHRY and CDR2 SYGVKD. The CDR3 has 15 residues. The CDR3 loop is CAISESGTSGRLGYF. In DNA form, the CDR3 reads TGTGCCATCAGTGAGTCCGGGACTAGCGGGAGGCTGGGGTACTTC.

The chain couples TRBV7-9 to TRBJ2-1, with TRBD2 identical over 7 bases. Per germline, CDR1 SEHNR and CDR2 FQNEAQ (reference sequence). The CDR3 consists of 15 residues. The V segment lost 3 bases and the J segment 7 bases; nucleotides outside the gene matches: 9. Here the CDR3 DNA reads TGTGCCAGCAGCTTTTGGCTAGCGGATATAAATGAGCAGTTCTTC. Its translation is CASSFWLADINEQFF.

V gene TRBV29-1 combines with J gene TRBJ1-4; D perhaps matches TRBD1 (5 bases). The CDR3 consists of 14 residues. V gave up 0 bases and J gave up 7 bases, with 12 bases separating them. The germline gives CDR1 SQVTM, CDR2 ANQGSEA. The DNA of the CDR3 is TGCAGCGTTGAAGATCTTCCGGGGGGTGAAAAACTGTTTTTT. Protein: CSVEDLPGGEKLFF. The complete variable domain, with remaining parts taken from reference TRBV29-1 and TRBJ1-4, reads SAVISQKPSRDICQRGTSLTIQCQVDSQVTMMFWYRQQPGQSLTLIATANQGSEATYESGFVIDKFPISRPNLTFSTLTVSNMSPEDSSIYLCSVEDLPGGEKLFFGSGTQLSVL.

The chain carries TRBV27 and TRBJ2-6, with 11 bases matching TRBD1. CDR3 length: 16 residues. CDR1 and CDR2 from the germline V gene are MNHEY and SMNVEV (reference sequence). After removal of 6 bases from V and 2 bases from J, the junction contained 3 bases not matched to a gene. The CDR3 DNA reads as TGTGCCAGCAGCCCGGACAGGGGGCCTGGGGCCAACGTCCTGACTTTC. It yields the protein CASSPDRGPGANVLTF.

The rearrangement links TRBV21-1 to TRBJ2-3; the table's D call, TRBD1, was not checked against the DNA. TRBV21-1 is listed as a pseudogene. CDR3 length equals 19 residues. Here the CDR3 reads CASSKEPTGPKPQPDTQYF. CDR3 sequence (DNA): TGTGCCAGCAGCAAAGAACCGACAGGACCGAAACCACAGCCAGATACGCAGTATTTT.